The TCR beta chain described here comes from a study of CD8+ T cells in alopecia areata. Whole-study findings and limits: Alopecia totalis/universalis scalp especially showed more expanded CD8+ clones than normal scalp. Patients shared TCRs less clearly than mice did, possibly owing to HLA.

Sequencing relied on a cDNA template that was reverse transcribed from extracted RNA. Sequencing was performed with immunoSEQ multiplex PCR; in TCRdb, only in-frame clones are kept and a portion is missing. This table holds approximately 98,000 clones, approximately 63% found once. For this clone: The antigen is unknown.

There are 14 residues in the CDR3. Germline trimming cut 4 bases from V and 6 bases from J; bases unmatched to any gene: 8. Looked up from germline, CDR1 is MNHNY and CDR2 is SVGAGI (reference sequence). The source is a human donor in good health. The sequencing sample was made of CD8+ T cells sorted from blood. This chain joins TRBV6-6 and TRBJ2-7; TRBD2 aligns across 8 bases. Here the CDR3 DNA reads TGTGCCAGCAGTTCGTCCGGGGGGGCCGCCGAGCAGTACTTC. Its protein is CASSSSGGAAEQYF.